What follows are 18 T cell receptor beta chains derived from one specimen sequenced in a study of spatial heterogeneity in lung cancer. Time point reported: blood at routine non-recurrence follow-up after resection. TCRdb re-analysed the 5' RACE reads in MiXCR, keeping a single row per CDR3 protein. Of over 85,000 distinct CDR3 sequences listed, 19% are singletons. The sample here was PBMCs, taken at follow-up. Every receptor here comes from a male donor with early-stage non-small cell lung cancer.

The chain is built from TRBV5-1 and TRBJ1-2, with D uncertain. Germline V lookup: CDR1 SGHRS, CDR2 YFSETQ. The CDR3 is made up of 14 amino acids. V lost 2 bases, J lost 8 bases, and 16 bases lay in between. The CDR3 DNA reads as TGCGCCAGCAGCTTCGAGGGTGGAGGATACGGCTACACCTTC. Encoded protein: CASSFEGGGYGYTF.

The chain combines TRBV20-1 with TRBJ2-7; 8 positions match TRBD2. The trim removed 6 bases at V and 3 bases at J, leaving 10 bases unmatched. The V gene's germline CDR1 is DFQATT and CDR2 SNEGSKA (reference sequence). The CDR3 extends over 14 amino acids. The DNA of the CDR3 is TGCAGTGCAGAAACCGGGACTAGGAACTACGAGCAGTACTTC. Protein: CSAETGTRNYEQYF.

There are a few counts of this clonotype. The chain carries TRBV7-9 and TRBJ1-6; the D is unclear. V gave up 1 base and J gave up 7 bases, with 11 bases separating them. Per the germline V gene, CDR1 is SEHNR and CDR2 is FQNEAQ (reference sequence). The CDR3 is 15 residues long. The CDR3 reads CASSLEGVGNSPLHF. CDR3 nucleotide sequence: TGTGCCAGCAGCTTAGAGGGTGTAGGGAATTCACCCCTCCACTTT.

This chain connects TRBV7-2 to TRBJ1-1, with D possibly TRBD1 on 5 matching bases. The CDR3 contains 15 residues. Trimming cost V 2 bases and J 2 bases, with 12 bases left between them. Germline loops: CDR1 SGHTA, CDR2 FQGNSA. DNA for the CDR3: TGTGCCAGCAGCTTATTAGGGCAGGGAAACACTGAAGCTTTCTTT. Encoded protein: CASSLLGQGNTEAFF.

The chain joins TRBV18 to TRBJ2-2; D gene unclear. The CDR3 sequence is 13 residues long. V lost 3 bases to trimming and J lost 5 bases, with 7 bases between them. Germline-derived CDR1 and CDR2 are KGHSH and LQKENI. Here the CDR3 reads CASSPDMTGELFF. The CDR3, as DNA: TGTGCCAGCTCACCTGACATGACCGGGGAGCTGTTTTTT.

The chain links TRBV3-1 to TRBJ2-2; no firm D call. Per germline, CDR1 LGHDT and CDR2 YNNKEL (reference sequence). The germline V and J ends were trimmed by 4 bases and 2 bases, with 11 bases remaining between them. The CDR3 covers 15 residues. As DNA, the CDR3 is TGTGCCAGCAGCCCTACGGGCCTCAACACCGGGGAGCTGTTTTTT. This translates into CASSPTGLNTGELFF.

This clonotype has just a few counts. This sequence joins TRBV5-4 and TRBJ1-4, with D uncertain. The CDR3 has 16 amino acids. Germline lookup yields CDR1 SGHNT and CDR2 YYREEE (reference sequence). V shed 4 bases and J shed 0 bases, with 13 bases lying between them. The CDR3 sequence is CASSPAGDPTNEKLFF. CDR3 bases: TGTGCCAGCAGCCCGGCCGGAGACCCAACTAATGAAAAACTGTTTTTT. Complete variable domain (other parts from reference TRBV5-4 and TRBJ1-4): ETGVTQSPTHLIKTRGQQVTLRCSSQSGHNTVSWYQQALGQGPQFIFQYYREEENGRGNFPPRFSGLQFPNYSSELNVNALELDDSALYLCASSPAGDPTNEKLFFGSGTQLSVL.

This clonotype was recorded at least ten times. This chain connects TRBV19 to TRBJ1-2; no reliable D call. V was clipped by 7 bases and J by 0 bases, with 15 bases between them. The CDR3 totals 15 residues. Germline V gene data show CDR1 as LNHDA and CDR2 as SQIVND (reference sequence). Written as DNA, the CDR3 is TGTGCCAGTACCTCTTCAGGTGCCTCTAACTATGGCTACACCTTC. This sequence encodes CASTSSGASNYGYTF.

This clonotype came up a few times. The chain combines TRBV15 with TRBJ2-3; D remains unclear. Trimming took 5 bases from V and 0 from J, leaving 15 bases between them. The germline V gene encodes CDR1 LNHNV and CDR2 YYDKDF (reference sequence). CDR3 size: 16 residues. The CDR3 spells CATSEEVSSSTDTQYF. DNA for the CDR3: TGTGCCACCAGCGAGGAAGTTTCTTCTAGCACAGATACGCAGTATTTT.

V gene TRBV7-8 combines with J gene TRBJ1-1, with a possible D match to TRBD1 (6 bases). This CDR3 is 13 amino acids long. With 2 bases removed from V and 6 bases from J, the gap between germline ends came to 10 bases. Per the germline V gene, CDR1 is SGHVS and CDR2 is FQNEAQ. The CDR3 DNA follows: TGTGCCAGCAGCTTATCGAACAGGGCTGAAGCTTTCTTT. This translates into CASSLSNRAEAFF.

This clonotype was detected ten times or more. This chain uses TRBV6-2 or TRBV6-3 with TRBJ1-5, with D unclear. The germline gives CDR1 MNHEY, CDR2 SVGEGT. The length of the CDR3 is 13 residues. V was shortened by 6 bases and J by 0 bases, with 6 bases between the two germline ends. For the CDR3, the DNA is TGTGCCAGCAGCGGGAGTAGCAATCAGCCCCAGCATTTT. It yields the protein CASSGSSNQPQHF.

This clonotype has more than one count but fewer than ten. V and J are TRBV7-2 and TRBJ1-1; D ambiguous. This CDR3 spans 15 amino acids. Germline V gene data show CDR1 as SGHTA and CDR2 as FQGNSA. The V end was cut by 1 base, the J end by 1 base, with 10 bases between. The CDR3 region has the DNA TGTGCCAGCAGCTTAGTTGAGACAAAGAACACTGAAGCTTTCTTT. This gives the protein CASSLVETKNTEAFF.

This clonotype occurred many times. The chain couples TRBV12-5 to TRBJ2-3; no clear D gene. Trimming stripped 6 bases from V and 0 bases from J, with 10 bases between. CDR3 length: 14 residues. The germline gives CDR1 LGHNT, CDR2 FRNRAP. CDR3 coding DNA: TGTGCTAGTGGGGCGCCCCGGAGCACAGATACGCAGTATTTT. Translation: CASGAPRSTDTQYF.

There are many counts of this clonotype. The V call is TRBV30, the J call TRBJ1-1; perhaps TRBD1 as D (6 bases). V shed 3 bases and J shed 1 base, with 9 bases lying between them. This CDR3 region has 13 residues. CDR1 GTSNPN and CDR2 SVGIG come from the germline V gene (reference sequence). DNA for the CDR3: TGTGCCTGGAGAGGGGGGTCGAACACTGAAGCTTTCTTT. Encoded protein: CAWRGGSNTEAFF.

The chain joins TRBV29-1 to TRBJ1-1; D gene ambiguous. The CDR3 is 12 residues long. The germline CDR1 and CDR2 sequences are SQVTM and ANQGSEA. V was cut by 7 bases and J by 1 base, with 10 bases left in between. For the CDR3, the DNA is TGCAGCGCTGTGATACCGAACACTGAAGCTTTCTTT. Translated, it gives CSAVIPNTEAFF.

The chain carries TRBV7-2 and TRBJ1-4; the D gene is possibly TRBD1 (6 bases). There are 15 residues in the CDR3. V was trimmed by 4 bases and J by 5 bases, leaving 14 bases between them. The germline CDR1 and CDR2 sequences are SGHTA and FQGNSA. The CDR3 DNA reads as TGTGCCAGCAGCTACGATCCAGGGGTGAATGAAAAACTGTTTTTT. Encoded protein: CASSYDPGVNEKLFF.

Only a few counts were recorded for this clonotype. The chain has TRBV12-5 and TRBJ1-2; D unresolved. Trimming stripped 4 bases from V and 6 bases from J, with 12 bases between. Germline V CDR1 and CDR2: LGHNT, FRNRAP. The CDR3 runs to 13 residues. CDR3 nucleotide sequence: TGTGCTAGTGGTTCCCACGTGTTCGATGGCTACACCTTC. Its protein product is CASGSHVFDGYTF.

The table lists this clonotype with a few counts. This chain links TRBV10-1 with TRBJ2-5; 13 positions match TRBD2. This CDR3 is 17 amino acids long. With V trimmed by 3 bases and J by 1 base, 5 bases remained unmatched. Germline lookup yields CDR1 WNHNN and CDR2 SYGVQD (reference sequence). CDR3 nucleotide sequence: TGCGCCAGCAGTGACGGACTAGCGGGAGTACTCCAAGAGACCCAGTACTTC. Its protein product is CASSDGLAGVLQETQYF.